Below, 15 T cell receptor beta chains from the same sample are listed, as sequenced in a study of resident and recirculating memory T cells in vitiligo. The data were produced by immunoSEQ multiplex PCR, yet TCRdb's version contains in-frame clones alone and is incomplete. The data hold fewer than 80,000 clones, with just over 90% observed a single time. The specimen sequenced was blood. The origin of the receptors is a male donor with vitiligo.

There are a few counts of this clone. The rearrangement links TRBV7-9 to TRBJ2-6; D might be TRBD2 (7 bases). The CDR3 covers 15 residues. In germline, CDR1 is SEHNR, CDR2 FQNEAQ (reference sequence). The germline V and J ends were trimmed by 7 bases and 3 bases, with 13 bases remaining between them. The CDR3 DNA reads TGTGCCAGCATCCGAGGGGGGGTTGGGGCCAACGTCCTGACTTTC. This sequence encodes CASIRGGVGANVLTF.

The rearrangement links TRBV27 to TRBJ1-4, with D perhaps TRBD1 (5 bases). CDR1 is MNHEY, CDR2 SMNVEV, per germline (reference sequence). Trimming pared 3 bases from V and 6 bases from J, leaving 8 bases between. There are 13 residues in the CDR3. The CDR3 here is CASSLIRDEKLFF. In nucleotides, the CDR3 is TGTGCCAGCAGTTTGATCAGGGATGAAAAACTGTTTTTT.

The rearrangement joins TRBV2 to TRBJ2-7; D may be TRBD2 (6 bases). CDR1 SNHLY and CDR2 FYNNEI come from the germline V gene. The CDR3 has 15 amino acids. V shed 4 bases and J shed 7 bases, with 20 bases lying between them. This CDR3 is CASSVVGLGSGEQYF. CDR3 nucleotide sequence: TGTGCCAGCAGTGTAGTGGGACTCGGATCGGGGGAGCAGTACTTC.

The J gene is TRBJ1-6, the V gene TRBV6-1, with 8 positions matching TRBD1. The J segment lost 10 bases and the V segment lost 8 bases, leaving 4 bases of the junction unmatched. Germline loops: CDR1 MNHNS, CDR2 SASEGT. The CDR3 loop spans 12 amino acids. CDR3 loop: CASGQGKSPLHF. The CDR3 nucleotides read TGTGCCAGCGGACAGGGAAAATCACCCCTCCACTTT.

The gene calls are TRBV5-4 and TRBJ2-5, with TRBD1 identical over 8 bases. The CDR3 length is 14 residues. Germline trimming cut 4 bases from V and 4 bases from J; bases unmatched to any gene: 6. The germline CDR1 and CDR2 sequences are SGHNT and YYREEE (reference sequence). The CDR3 DNA is TGTGCCAGCAGCCCTCGTGACAGGGGAGAGACCCAGTACTTC. It codes for CASSPRDRGETQYF.

The chain combines TRBV5-1 with TRBJ2-4, with TRBD2 matching over 14 bases. The CDR3 totals 18 residues. Trimming at V came to 0 bases and at J to 5 bases, leaving 7 bases not matched to a gene. Germline CDR1 SGHRS, CDR2 YFSETQ. The DNA of the CDR3 is TGCGCCAGCAGCTTGGTTGGGACTAGCGGGGGACTTGAAAACATTCAGTACTTC. The encoded protein is CASSLVGTSGGLENIQYF.

The chain recombines TRBV7-2 with TRBJ2-5; 11 positions agree with TRBD2. Germline-derived CDR1 and CDR2 are SGHTA and FQGNSA. The CDR3 totals 16 residues. V was clipped by 2 bases and J by 4 bases; unmatched bases: 6. The chain's CDR3 is CASSLYGLAGGETQYF. CDR3 nucleotide sequence: TGTGCCAGCAGCTTATACGGTCTAGCGGGGGGAGAGACCCAGTACTTC.

The V and J genes are TRBV10-1 and TRBJ1-6; no definite D call. The CDR3 contains 16 residues. V lost 8 bases and J 0 bases, leaving 14 bases between the germline ends. Per the germline V gene, CDR1 is WNHNN and CDR2 is SYGVQD (reference sequence). The DNA for the CDR3 is TGCGCCAGCCCAAACGGACTGAGCTCCTATAATTCACCCCTCCACTTT. As protein: CASPNGLSSYNSPLHF.

The chain links TRBV6-5 to TRBJ2-1; 8 positions agree with TRBD1. Unmatched junction bases numbered 9, after V lost 8 bases and J lost 9 bases. In germline, CDR1 is MNHEY, CDR2 SVGAGI. The CDR3 consists of 13 residues. The CDR3 DNA is TGTGCCAGCTCGGCACAGGGGGGCGGTGAGCAGTTCTTC. Translated, it gives CASSAQGGGEQFF.

The V gene is TRBV9, the J gene TRBJ1-1; no clear D. CDR1 and CDR2 (germline): SGDLS, YYNGEE. Trimming removed 0 bases at V and 8 bases at J, with 14 bases between. The CDR3 has 14 amino acids. The CDR3 DNA is TGTGCCAGCAGCGTAGCCCCGGCCCCCGGGGAAGCTTTCTTT. This codes for CASSVAPAPGEAFF.

J is TRBJ1-5 and V is TRBV27; a weak D match, TRBD1 (5 bases). The germline V gene has CDR1 MNHEY and CDR2 SMNVEV (reference sequence). The CDR3 consists of 14 residues. V shed 7 bases and J shed 4 bases, with 14 bases lying between them. In nucleotides, the CDR3 is TGTGCCAGCAAAAAAGGCGGGGGGAATCAGCCCCAGCATTTT. Translation gives CASKKGGGNQPQHF.

CDR3 residues: CASSVGLADMYEQYF. CDR3 in DNA: TGTGCCAGCAGCGTAGGACTAGCGGATATGTACGAGCAGTACTTC. The chain carries TRBV9 and TRBJ2-7; 9 bases are shared with TRBD2. Germline CDR1 SGDLS, CDR2 YYNGEE. With V trimmed by 0 bases and J by 4 bases, 5 bases remained unmatched. The CDR3 has 15 residues.

This sequence joins TRBV6-1 and TRBJ1-1; a weak D match, TRBD1 (6 bases). The CDR3 spans 15 residues. The V gene lost 3 bases and the J gene lost 1 base, with 12 bases spanning the gap. Germline values: CDR1 MNHNS, CDR2 SASEGT. The DNA for the CDR3 is TGTGCCAGCAGTGACGGGCCGGGACAGAACACTGAAGCTTTCTTT. Its translation is CASSDGPGQNTEAFF.

V gene TRBV4-2 combines with J gene TRBJ1-5, with 7 bases fitting TRBD1. This CDR3 region has 16 residues. V shed 3 bases, J shed 1 base, and the junction held 6 bases outside the gene matches. CDR1 is LGHNA, CDR2 YNFKEQ, per germline. DNA for the CDR3: TGTGCCAGCAGCCAGGAAGGGGGCTTGAGCAATCAGCCCCAGCATTTT. Protein product: CASSQEGGLSNQPQHF.

The chain has TRBV11-2 and TRBJ2-3; TRBD1 is a possible D gene (5 bases). There are 15 residues in the CDR3. Per germline, CDR1 SGHAT and CDR2 FQNNGV. V was trimmed by 1 base and J by 4 bases, leaving 12 bases between them. The CDR3 coding sequence is TGTGCCAGCAGCTTAGCTGGACAAAACTCAGATACGCAGTATTTT. Translating it yields CASSLAGQNSDTQYF.